This TCR beta chain came from a study of T cell repertoires in cytomegalovirus infection. For the study at large: Both a matching HLA type and CMV infection were indicated by public TCR beta signatures.

Each CDR3 protein gets one entry after TCRdb re-called the reads with MiXCR. The repertoire holds roughly 300,000 distinct CDR3 sequences, with 25% as singletons. The ends were cut back, 5 bases at V and 9 bases at J, with 11 bases in the middle. This CDR3 has 12 amino acids. Germline V gene data show CDR1 as SGHTA and CDR2 as FQGNSA. This clonotype came up many times. The antigen remains undetermined. General study findings and limits: The cumulative frequency of public TCR beta families identified carriers of CMV plus the relevant HLA. The ex vivo response was dominated by HLA-C-restricted CMV-specific TCR beta clonotypes.

Sequenced input: PBMCs. The rearrangement joins TRBV7-2 to TRBJ2-1; no clear D. The sequence was collected from a human donor in good health (CMV status not recorded). Some clones in this sample may be carry-over from other donors' samples. The CDR3 spells CASSPGGGEQFF. CDR3 in DNA: TGTGCCAGCAGCCCCGGCGGCGGTGAGCAGTTCTTC.